Listed below are T cell receptor beta chains from one sample, sequenced in a study of regulatory T cells in long-lasting Graves disease. MiXCR, run by TCRdb on the multiplex PCR reads, gives a single entry per CDR3 protein. This sample carries under 700,000 distinct CDR3 sequences, around 15% of them seen once, and the ten largest clones take roughly 25%. The same sample was also used in a study of T cells in Graves' hyperthyroidism and ophthalmopathy.

This material consisted of peripheral blood mononuclear cells (PBMCs), taken at new diagnosis, from a patient treated with antithyroid drugs. The source is a middle-aged woman with Graves disease. CDR3s include the opening cysteine and the closing phenylalanine or tryptophan. A D gene is named only where the DNA matches it firmly. Size values are once, few and many counts, or a class for expanded clones, and some rows have none.

d_gene | v_gene | abundance | CDR3aa
- | TRBV19 | - | CASSGPVNSNQPQHF
TRBD1 | TRBV7-9 | - | CASSLGTRDRSYGYTF
TRBD1 | TRBV6-1 | few | CASSTSTGSEAFF
- | TRBV20-1 | - | CSARAIVGPQGEQYF
- | TRBV5-1 | many | CASSLVPGENTEAFF
- | TRBV5-1 | many | CASSLGTANEKLFF
TRBD1 | TRBV6-5 | - | CASSYGTGNEKLFF
TRBD2 | TRBV11-2 | many | CASRQLAGFTDTQYF
TRBD2 | TRBV10-2 | many | CASSPLSGRSYEQYF
- | TRBV2 | many | CASKGRVNQPQHF
TRBD2 | TRBV20-1 | many | CSASLQRGGPDTQYF
TRBD1 | TRBV27 | many | CASSSLGQGWDGYTF
- | TRBV18 | many | CASSPSLTGHEQYF
TRBD1 | TRBV6-2/TRBV6-3 | - | CASSSRGQSIETQYF
TRBD2 | TRBV5-6 | many | CASSLEHLLAGTYEQYF
TRBD1 | TRBV10-1 | many | CASSAYQGANTEAFF
- | TRBV2 | many | CASSRPNLGGTEAFF
- | TRBV28 | many | CASSLPSSPPTDTQYF
TRBD1 | TRBV5-6 | many | CASSTRGHHRTEAFF
TRBD2 | TRBV11-3 | many | CASSPDGGGVNEQFF
- | TRBV13 | many | CASSLGQENTGELFF
- | TRBV20-1 | - | CSAGSRSGGYTF
- | TRBV5-1 | many | CASSPEANYGYTF
TRBD1 | TRBV19 | once | CASSIDRGNAGEQFF
TRBD1 | TRBV5-8 | many | CASSHRGGGSQPQHF
TRBD2 | TRBV19 | - | CASSRPGRGGDEQFF
- | TRBV4-1 | - | CASSQEIGIPNPPQHF
- | TRBV6-1 | few | CASTRIGPFYTGELFF
- | TRBV29-1 | many | CSVNREPIWNTEAFF
- | TRBV11-2 | many | CASSLVVGSSTDTQYF
- | TRBV7-2 | many | CASSPGPIFNQPQHF
- | TRBV4-1 | - | CASSQVFGDRYNSPLHF
- | TRBV5-4 | few | CASSSEGGLVDNEQFF
TRBD1 | TRBV20-1 | many | CSARPGTASTEAFF
- | TRBV5-1 | many | CASSLVLGGGEAFF
TRBD2 | TRBV2 | many | CASREGLGQFF
- | TRBV15 | - | CATSFEGKETQYF
- | TRBV12-3/TRBV12-4 | many | CASTVAPSSYNEQFF
TRBD2 | TRBV9 | - | CASSDTSGYTDTQYF
- | TRBV7-2 | many | CASSSLPGTQYF
- | TRBV13 | many | CASTDLLAETQYF
- | TRBV3-1 | few | CASSQRGKLFF
- | TRBV7-9 | - | CASSDEWEGISLNSPLHF
- | TRBV20-1 | - | CSARSQGRIGEQFF
TRBD2 | TRBV3-1 | - | CASSQVVGGSKEQFF
- | TRBV6-1 | - | CASTMGGAGNYGYTF
- | TRBV12-3/TRBV12-4 | many | CASSPTDSTYGYTF
- | TRBV6-1 | - | CASTRRISGNTIYF